The rows below give T cell receptor beta chains drawn from one sample of a study of cytomegalovirus exposure and HLA in healthy donors. TCRdb's copy holds only in-frame clones and misses some; the assay was immunoSEQ multiplex PCR. The table lists approximately 190,000 clones, approximately 88% of them singletons. The sample consisted of PBMCs. Every receptor here comes from a woman between 50 and 59 years old in good health and CMV-seropositive. CDR3s include the opening cysteine and the closing phenylalanine or tryptophan. The order of the fields is CDR3 protein, CDR3 DNA, clone size, J gene, D gene, V gene. The D gene is left open where the match is weak. Size values are once, few and many counts, or a class for expanded clones, and some rows have none.

CDR3aa: CASRVAGGNYNEQFF
CDR3nt: TGTGCCAGCAGAGTTGCTGGAGGGAACTACAATGAGCAGTTCTTC
abundance: NA
j_gene: TRBJ2-1
d_gene: NA
v_gene: TRBV6-5

CDR3aa: CATKQGASTGELFF
CDR3nt: TGTGCCACCAAACAGGGGGCGAGCACCGGGGAGCTGTTTTTT
abundance: once
j_gene: TRBJ2-2
d_gene: TRBD1
v_gene: TRBV2

CDR3aa: CASSPHIENTEAFF
CDR3nt: TGTGCCAGCAGCCCCCACATTGAGAACACTGAAGCTTTCTTT
abundance: NA
j_gene: TRBJ1-1
d_gene: NA
v_gene: TRBV9

CDR3aa: CASRPGTTNYGYTF
CDR3nt: TGTGCCAGCAGGCCCGGGACAACTAACTATGGCTACACCTTC
abundance: NA
j_gene: TRBJ1-2
d_gene: NA
v_gene: TRBV6-1

CDR3aa: CASSQDIYMNTEAFF
CDR3nt: TGCGCCAGCAGCCAAGATATTTACATGAACACTGAAGCTTTCTTT
abundance: NA
j_gene: TRBJ1-1
d_gene: NA
v_gene: TRBV4-1

CDR3aa: CASSARLGGNEQFF
CDR3nt: TGTGCCAGCAGCGCGAGGTTGGGGGGCAATGAGCAGTTCTTC
abundance: NA
j_gene: TRBJ2-1
d_gene: NA
v_gene: TRBV9

CDR3aa: CASSPSGLYEQYF
CDR3nt: TGTGCCAGCTCACCGTCAGGGCTCTACGAGCAGTACTTC
abundance: NA
j_gene: TRBJ2-7
d_gene: NA
v_gene: TRBV18

CDR3aa: CSVLTGLNTEAFF
CDR3nt: TGCAGCGTCCTGACAGGTTTGAACACTGAAGCTTTCTTT
abundance: NA
j_gene: TRBJ1-1
d_gene: NA
v_gene: TRBV29-1

CDR3aa: CAWSRGTGGRYSNQPQHF
CDR3nt: TGTGCCTGGAGTAGGGGGACAGGAGGTCGTTATAGCAATCAGCCCCAGCATTTT
abundance: NA
j_gene: TRBJ1-5
d_gene: TRBD1
v_gene: TRBV30

CDR3aa: CASSRTFMNTEAFF
CDR3nt: TGTGCCAGCAGTCGGACATTCATGAACACTGAAGCTTTCTTT
abundance: few
j_gene: TRBJ1-1
d_gene: NA
v_gene: TRBV28

CDR3aa: CASSSDTGELFF
CDR3nt: TGTGCCAGCAGCTCGGACACCGGGGAGCTGTTTTTT
abundance: NA
j_gene: TRBJ2-2
d_gene: NA
v_gene: TRBV7-2

CDR3aa: CSVKGLAGEDTQYF
CDR3nt: TGCAGCGTTAAGGGACTAGCGGGGGAAGATACGCAGTATTTT
abundance: NA
j_gene: TRBJ2-3
d_gene: TRBD2
v_gene: TRBV29-1

CDR3aa: CASSLLDSGGVDEQFF
CDR3nt: TGTGCCAGCAGCCTTCTAGATAGCGGGGGGGTAGATGAGCAGTTCTTC
abundance: NA
j_gene: TRBJ2-1
d_gene: TRBD2
v_gene: TRBV9

CDR3aa: CASATGESVLWGYTF
CDR3nt: TGTGCCAGCGCAACGGGAGAGTCGGTGTTGTGGGGCTACACCTTC
abundance: NA
j_gene: TRBJ1-2
d_gene: NA
v_gene: TRBV19

CDR3aa: CASSLLQETEAFF
CDR3nt: TGTGCCAGCAGCCTATTACAGGAGACTGAAGCTTTCTTT
abundance: few
j_gene: TRBJ1-1
d_gene: NA
v_gene: TRBV7-9

CDR3aa: CASSQGGEKLFF
CDR3nt: TGTGCCAGCTCCCAGGGTGGAGAAAAACTGTTTTTT
abundance: few
j_gene: TRBJ1-4
d_gene: NA
v_gene: TRBV18

CDR3aa: CASSFSGGPIYNEQFF
CDR3nt: TGTGCCAGCAGCTTCAGCGGGGGGCCCATCTACAATGAGCAGTTCTTC
abundance: NA
j_gene: TRBJ2-1
d_gene: TRBD2
v_gene: TRBV9

CDR3aa: CASSPRQGAYEQYF
CDR3nt: TGTGCCAGCAGCCCCCGCCAGGGGGCCTACGAGCAGTACTTC
abundance: NA
j_gene: TRBJ2-7
d_gene: TRBD1
v_gene: TRBV9

CDR3aa: CASSLGRAGQETQYF
CDR3nt: TGTGCCAGCAGCTTAGGCAGGGCCGGGCAAGAGACCCAGTACTTC
abundance: NA
j_gene: TRBJ2-5
d_gene: NA
v_gene: TRBV7-3

CDR3aa: CASSRIPGQNEQYF
CDR3nt: TGCGCCAGCAGCCGCATTCCCGGACAGAACGAGCAGTACTTC
abundance: NA
j_gene: TRBJ2-7
d_gene: NA
v_gene: TRBV5-1

CDR3aa: CATSRDQAGRTDTQYF
CDR3nt: TGTGCCACCAGCAGAGACCAGGCGGGGCGCACAGATACGCAGTATTTT
abundance: NA
j_gene: TRBJ2-3
d_gene: NA
v_gene: TRBV15

CDR3aa: CASSLGTIDLTYTDTQYF
CDR3nt: TGTGCCAGCAGCTTAGGGACAATCGATCTAACCTACACAGATACGCAGTATTTT
abundance: NA
j_gene: TRBJ2-3
d_gene: NA
v_gene: TRBV11-2

CDR3aa: CASSLQAGGTNEQFF
CDR3nt: TGTGCCAGCAGCTTACAAGCGGGGGGCACCAATGAGCAGTTCTTC
abundance: NA
j_gene: TRBJ2-1
d_gene: TRBD2
v_gene: TRBV7-2

CDR3aa: CASSADGGDEAFF
CDR3nt: TGTGCCAGCAGCGCAGACGGCGGCGATGAAGCTTTCTTT
abundance: NA
j_gene: TRBJ1-1
d_gene: NA
v_gene: TRBV7-2

CDR3aa: CASSPQPSGRNTGELFF
CDR3nt: TGCGCCAGCAGCCCACAACCTAGCGGGCGTAACACCGGGGAGCTGTTTTTT
abundance: NA
j_gene: TRBJ2-2
d_gene: TRBD2
v_gene: TRBV4-3

CDR3aa: CASSPGDRRGYTF
CDR3nt: TGTGCCAGCAGCCCAGGGGACCGGCGTGGCTACACCTTC
abundance: NA
j_gene: TRBJ1-2
d_gene: NA
v_gene: TRBV6-1

CDR3aa: CASRTGTARGEQYF
CDR3nt: TGTGCCAGCAGAACCGGGACAGCTCGCGGCGAGCAGTACTTC
abundance: NA
j_gene: TRBJ2-7
d_gene: TRBD1
v_gene: TRBV7-9

CDR3aa: CASSLPGQGVYEQFF
CDR3nt: TGTGCCAGCAGCTTACCGGGACAGGGGGTATATGAGCAGTTCTTC
abundance: NA
j_gene: TRBJ2-1
d_gene: TRBD1
v_gene: TRBV7-2

CDR3aa: CASSQDQRGVSYGYTF
CDR3nt: TGCGCCAGCAGCCAAGATCAGCGGGGTGTTAGCTATGGCTACACCTTC
abundance: NA
j_gene: TRBJ1-2
d_gene: NA
v_gene: TRBV4-1

CDR3aa: CSAGGDREQYF
CDR3nt: TGCAGCGCCGGAGGGGACCGCGAGCAGTACTTC
abundance: NA
j_gene: TRBJ2-7
d_gene: NA
v_gene: TRBV29-1

CDR3aa: CASSQVGRGGQPQHF
CDR3nt: TGTGCCAGCAGCCAAGTAGGGAGGGGAGGCCAGCCCCAGCATTTT
abundance: NA
j_gene: TRBJ1-5
d_gene: NA
v_gene: TRBV5-4

CDR3aa: CASSPGQGAINSPLHF
CDR3nt: TGTGCCAGCAGCCCGGGACAGGGGGCAATTAATTCACCCCTCCACTTT
abundance: NA
j_gene: TRBJ1-6
d_gene: TRBD1
v_gene: TRBV5-4

CDR3aa: CASSLGTPTGDYSGNTIYF
CDR3nt: TGTGCCAGCAGCTTAGGGACCCCGACAGGGGACTACTCTGGAAACACCATATATTTT
abundance: NA
j_gene: TRBJ1-3
d_gene: TRBD1
v_gene: TRBV7-3

CDR3aa: CASTLQAGGLNEQFF
CDR3nt: TGTGCCAGTACCCTTCAGGCAGGGGGCCTAAATGAGCAGTTCTTC
abundance: once
j_gene: TRBJ2-1
d_gene: TRBD1
v_gene: TRBV19

CDR3aa: CASSPELQGYTEAFF
CDR3nt: TGTGCCAGCAGCCCGGAATTACAGGGCTACACTGAAGCTTTCTTT
abundance: NA
j_gene: TRBJ1-1
d_gene: NA
v_gene: TRBV5-4

CDR3aa: CASITQGGNTEAFF
CDR3nt: TGTGCCAGCATCACACAAGGGGGTAACACTGAAGCTTTCTTT
abundance: NA
j_gene: TRBJ1-1
d_gene: NA
v_gene: TRBV6-1

CDR3aa: CASSPGGVNTEAFF
CDR3nt: TGTGCCAGCAGCCCCGGGGGGGTGAACACTGAAGCTTTCTTT
abundance: NA
j_gene: TRBJ1-1
d_gene: NA
v_gene: TRBV11-2

CDR3aa: CSVDLWDSPYNEQFF
CDR3nt: TGCAGCGTTGATCTTTGGGACAGCCCCTACAATGAGCAGTTCTTC
abundance: many
j_gene: TRBJ2-1
d_gene: TRBD1
v_gene: TRBV29-1

CDR3aa: CAIKVRDRGNTEAFF
CDR3nt: TGTGCCATCAAAGTCCGGGACAGGGGGAACACTGAAGCTTTCTTT
abundance: NA
j_gene: TRBJ1-1
d_gene: TRBD1
v_gene: TRBV6-6

CDR3aa: CSASRVNEQFF
CDR3nt: TGCAGTGCTAGTCGGGTAAATGAGCAGTTCTTC
abundance: NA
j_gene: TRBJ2-1
d_gene: NA
v_gene: TRBV20-1

CDR3aa: CASSWSGTAGTGELFF
CDR3nt: TGTGCCAGCAGCTGGTCCGGGACAGCCGGAACCGGGGAGCTGTTTTTC
abundance: NA
j_gene: TRBJ2-2
d_gene: TRBD1
v_gene: TRBV7-3

CDR3aa: CASSQLAFTEAFF
CDR3nt: TGCGCCAGCAGCCAACTGGCCTTCACTGAAGCTTTCTTT
abundance: NA
j_gene: TRBJ1-1
d_gene: NA
v_gene: TRBV4-3

CDR3aa: CASSRDRDRGYTF
CDR3nt: TGTGCCAGCAGTCGGGACAGGGATCGTGGCTACACCTTC
abundance: NA
j_gene: TRBJ1-2
d_gene: TRBD1
v_gene: TRBV7-2